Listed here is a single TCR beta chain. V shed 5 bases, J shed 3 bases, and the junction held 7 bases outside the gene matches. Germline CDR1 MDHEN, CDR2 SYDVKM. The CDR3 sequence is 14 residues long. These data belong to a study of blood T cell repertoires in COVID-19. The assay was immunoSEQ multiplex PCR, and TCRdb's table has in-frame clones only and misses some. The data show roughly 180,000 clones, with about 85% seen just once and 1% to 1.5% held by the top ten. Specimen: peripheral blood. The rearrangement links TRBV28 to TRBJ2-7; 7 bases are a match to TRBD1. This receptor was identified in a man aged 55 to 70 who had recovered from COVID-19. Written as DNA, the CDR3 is TGTGCCAGCAGTGCAGGGGGTCGGGGCTACGAGCAGTACTTC. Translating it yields CASSAGGRGYEQYF.